A single sample gave rise to the 17 T cell receptor beta chains below, sequenced in a study of T cell responses to AZD1222 COVID-19 vaccine (dated by TCRdb to the early 2020s). Library construction relied on the immunoSEQ multiplex PCR assay. In TCRdb, the immuneACCESS table is reduced to in-frame sequences with V and J assigned. These tables do not hold every clone; where another copy was compared, an unresolved V gene accounts for under half, and the others remain unexplained. Here the sample has approximately 120,000 clones; about 85% occur a single time. The ten biggest clones cover 4.4% of the sample. The sample's time point label is to be understood as: about 28 days (+/-7) after the second vaccine dose. This specimen consisted of peripheral blood, obtained 28 days after the second AZD1222 dose. The receptors derive from an adult who received the AZD1222 COVID-19 vaccine.

This rearrangement joins TRBV9 to TRBJ1-5; weak D call: TRBD1 (6 bases). The CDR3 runs 13 residues. V dropped 5 bases and J dropped 7 bases, with 13 bases sitting between them. The germline CDR1 and CDR2 sequences are SGDLS and YYNGEE. The CDR3 sequence: CASSRDTAQPQHF. The CDR3 bases are TGTGCCAGCAGTCGGGACACTGCCCAGCCCCAGCATTTT.

The genes are TRBV6-5 and TRBJ2-3; 9 positions match TRBD2. J gave up 4 bases and V 0 bases, and 5 bases lay outside the gene matches. Per germline, CDR1 MNHEY and CDR2 SVGAGI. The CDR3 is 16 amino acids. For the CDR3, the DNA is TGTGCCAGCAGTTACTCCGGCGGGGGGGCGCCAGATACGCAGTATTTT. Its translation: CASSYSGGGAPDTQYF.

The V call is TRBV28, the J call TRBJ1-2; TRBD1 aligns across 7 bases. After removal of 9 bases from V and 0 bases from J, the junction contained 4 bases not matched to a gene. The CDR3 sequence is 13 residues long. Germline CDR1 is MDHEN and CDR2 is SYDVKM. The CDR3 sequence: CASRDSSNYGYTF. DNA of the CDR3: TGTGCCAGTAGGGACAGCTCTAACTATGGCTACACCTTC.

In its sample, this clone was seen a few times. The rearrangement joins TRBV7-8 to TRBJ1-6; TRBD1 aligns across 9 bases. Germline V gives CDR1 SGHVS, CDR2 FQNEAQ. V gave up 6 bases and J gave up 9 bases; unmatched junction bases: 6. The CDR3 consists of 14 residues. The chain's CDR3 is CASRRTGEGSPLHF. In nucleotides, the CDR3 is TGTGCCAGCAGGAGGACAGGGGAAGGTTCACCCCTCCACTTT.

J is TRBJ2-5 and V is TRBV9, with D possibly matching TRBD2 (5 bases). Per the germline V gene, CDR1 is SGDLS and CDR2 is YYNGEE. V was clipped by 4 bases and J by 5 bases, with 15 bases between them. This CDR3 spans 14 amino acids. The CDR3: CASSPNGGQETQYF. The DNA for the CDR3 is TGTGCCAGCAGCCCCAACGGAGGTCAGGAGACCCAGTACTTC. The full variable domain, rest sourced from reference TRBV9 and TRBJ2-5, is DSGVTQTPKHLITATGQRVTLRCSPRSGDLSVYWYQQSLDQGLQFLIQYYNGEERAKGNILERFSAQQFPDLHSELNLSSLELGDSALYFCASSPNGGQETQYFGPGTRLLVL.

About this clone: Different DNA sequences within this sample yield the same CDR3. The chain joins TRBV5-1 to TRBJ1-2; D is unresolved. Germline values: CDR1 SGHRS, CDR2 YFSETQ. Trimming left V 2 bases short and J 3 bases short, with 8 bases between. The CDR3 loop spans 13 amino acids. CDR3: CASSLEGDYGYTF. The CDR3 region has the DNA TGCGCCAGCAGCTTAGAGGGCGACTATGGCTACACCTTC.

This clone was seen a handful of times. The rearrangement links TRBV7-6 to TRBJ1-6; D gene ambiguous. V dropped 1 base and J dropped 8 bases, with 9 bases sitting between them. From germline, CDR1 is SGHVS and CDR2 FNYEAQ. This CDR3 has 14 residues. The CDR3 loop is CASSLGAGDSPLHF. The DNA of the CDR3 is TGTGCCAGCAGCTTAGGGGCCGGGGATTCACCCCTCCACTTT.

The chain uses TRBV6-1 and TRBJ1-3, with 8 nucleotides matching TRBD1. V lost 0 bases and J lost 2; bases outside the gene matches: 0. The germline CDR1 and CDR2 sequences are MNHNS and SASEGT. The CDR3 consists of 15 residues. The CDR3 coding sequence is TGTGCCAGCAGTGAAGCGACAGGGGCTGGAAACACCATATATTTT. Its protein is CASSEATGAGNTIYF.

The chain joins TRBV6-5 to TRBJ1-2; TRBD1 might be the D (6 bases). V was shortened by 5 bases and J by 0 bases, with 13 bases between the two germline ends. Germline CDR1 and CDR2: MNHEY and SVGAGI. CDR3 size: 15 residues. In DNA form, the CDR3 reads TGTGCCAGCAGTCAGGTGGGGGCGACTAACTATGGCTACACCTTC. Translating it yields CASSQVGATNYGYTF.

The chain carries TRBV7-2 and TRBJ1-2; D remains ambiguous. Trimming pared 1 base from V and 3 bases from J, leaving 9 bases between. The CDR3 loop spans 14 amino acids. Germline loops: CDR1 SGHTA, CDR2 FQGNSA. CDR3 sequence: CASSLGWQDYGYTF. In DNA form, the CDR3 reads TGTGCCAGCAGCTTAGGGTGGCAGGACTATGGCTACACCTTC.

The chain uses TRBV7-9 and TRBJ1-2; D remains ambiguous. The CDR3 runs 12 residues. Trimming removed 5 bases from V and 6 bases from J, with 10 bases in between. The germline gives CDR1 SEHNR, CDR2 FQNEAQ (reference sequence). As DNA, the CDR3 is TGTGCCAGCAGCCCCACCGGGGATGGCTACACCTTC. Its translation is CASSPTGDGYTF.

The rearrangement uses TRBV28 and TRBJ1-5; D not certain. The CDR3 has 18 residues. Germline V gene sequence: CDR1 MDHEN, CDR2 SYDVKM. V lost 4 bases and J lost 2, with 21 bases in between. CDR3 amino acids: CASSSPSGRVGGNQPQHF. The CDR3 coding sequence is TGTGCCAGCAGTTCCCCCTCCGGCCGGGTGGGAGGCAATCAGCCCCAGCATTTT.

The CDR3 nucleotides read TGTGCCACCCGGGCGGGTAGCGGGGTCACAGATACGCAGTATTTT. Translation gives CATRAGSGVTDTQYF. The chain combines TRBV6-5 with TRBJ2-3; 8 nucleotides align to TRBD2. The CDR3 totals 15 residues. The ends lost 10 bases at V and 2 bases at J; junction bases unmatched: 11. The germline CDR1 and CDR2 sequences are MNHEY and SVGAGI.

The chain is built from TRBV28 and TRBJ1-3; 10 bases align to TRBD1. CDR3 size: 16 residues. Germline trimming cut 6 bases from V and 7 bases from J; bases unmatched to any gene: 12. Germline loops: CDR1 MDHEN, CDR2 SYDVKM. CDR3 sequence reads: CASRPQTGGKGNTIYF. The DNA of the CDR3 is TGTGCCAGCAGACCTCAGACAGGGGGCAAGGGGAACACCATATATTTT.

CDR3 coding DNA: TGTGCCAGCAGCTTGGGCGGTTCAACCGGGGAGCTGTTTTTT. Its protein is CASSLGGSTGELFF. The chain couples TRBV7-9 to TRBJ2-2; the D is unclear. The CDR3 loop spans 14 amino acids. Germline V CDR1 and CDR2: SEHNR, FQNEAQ (reference sequence). V lost 3 bases, J lost 5 bases, and 10 bases lay in between.

J is TRBJ1-2 and V is TRBV6-5; D possibly corresponds to TRBD1 (5 bases). Trimming cost V 7 bases and J 4 bases, with 16 bases left between them. Germline-derived CDR1 and CDR2 are MNHEY and SVGAGI. This CDR3 is 14 amino acids long. The CDR3 DNA reads TGTGCCAGCAACCCGAACCGGGACCCCTATGGCTACACCTTC. It yields the protein CASNPNRDPYGYTF.

The chain recombines TRBV29-1 with TRBJ2-7; TRBD2 matches at 8 bases. The junction had 11 bases not matched to a gene; V was cut back by 6 bases and J by 4 bases. The CDR3 extends over 14 amino acids. Germline assignment: CDR1 SQVTM and CDR2 ANQGSEA. The DNA of the CDR3 is TGCAGCGTGGTCGGGACTAGACCAAATTACGAGCAGTACTTC. Encoded protein: CSVVGTRPNYEQYF.